The rows below give T cell receptor beta chains drawn from one sample of a study of blood T cell repertoires in COVID-19. Produced via immunoSEQ multiplex PCR; TCRdb's table is partial and in-frame only. The data show some 300,000 clones, with around nine tenths seen just once and over 9% held by the top ten. The sample comprised PBMCs or T cells enriched from blood (not recorded which). All receptors come from a woman between 40 and 55 years old who had recovered from COVID-19. The CDR3 runs from the conserved cysteine through the conserved F or W. D genes are given only for firm matches. Size tells how often a clone was seen (once, few, many) or the class of an expanded clone, and some rows leave it out.

cdr3_aa: CASSPLTGSNQPQHF
cdr3_nt: TGCGCCAGCTCCCCCCTCACGGGTAGCAATCAGCCCCAGCATTTT
clone_size: -
v_call: TRBV5-1
j_call: TRBJ1-5
d_call: -

cdr3_aa: CASSSLVSRGNTEAFF
cdr3_nt: TGTGCCAGCAGCTCCCTTGTGAGTCGAGGGAACACTGAAGCTTTCTTT
clone_size: -
v_call: TRBV11-2
j_call: TRBJ1-1
d_call: -

cdr3_aa: CASSPGGGYHTDTQYF
cdr3_nt: TGCGCCAGCAGCCCTGGGGGCGGCTACCACACAGATACGCAGTATTTT
clone_size: -
v_call: TRBV4-3
j_call: TRBJ2-3
d_call: -

cdr3_aa: CASSLDREDTGELFF
cdr3_nt: TGTGCCAGCAGCTTAGACAGGGAGGACACCGGGGAGCTGTTTTTT
clone_size: -
v_call: TRBV11-2
j_call: TRBJ2-2
d_call: -

cdr3_aa: CASSLAGLAGGTGELFF
cdr3_nt: TGTGCCAGCAGCTTGGCCGGACTAGCGGGGGGGACCGGGGAGCTGTTTTTT
clone_size: -
v_call: TRBV5-4
j_call: TRBJ2-2
d_call: TRBD2

cdr3_aa: CASSRDILDEQFF
cdr3_nt: TGTGCCAGCAGCCGAGACATTCTGGATGAGCAGTTCTTC
clone_size: -
v_call: TRBV5-4
j_call: TRBJ2-1
d_call: -

cdr3_aa: CASGWRFTEAFF
cdr3_nt: TGTGCCAGTGGTTGGAGATTCACTGAAGCTTTCTTT
clone_size: -
v_call: TRBV19
j_call: TRBJ1-1
d_call: -

cdr3_aa: CASSPPRGANQPQHF
cdr3_nt: TGTGCCAGCAGTCCCCCCCGGGGGGCAAATCAGCCCCAGCATTTT
clone_size: -
v_call: TRBV27
j_call: TRBJ1-5
d_call: -

cdr3_aa: CASSLANEPYNGYTF
cdr3_nt: TGTGCCAGCAGCTTGGCCAACGAGCCTTATAATGGCTACACCTTC
clone_size: -
v_call: TRBV5-6
j_call: TRBJ1-2
d_call: -

cdr3_aa: CASSATRGRETQYF
cdr3_nt: TGTGCCAGCAGCGCCACTAGGGGGCGAGAGACCCAGTACTTC
clone_size: -
v_call: TRBV9
j_call: TRBJ2-5
d_call: TRBD1

cdr3_aa: CASSPTRRYEQYF
cdr3_nt: TGTGCCAGCAGCCCTACGCGGAGGTACGAGCAGTACTTC
clone_size: -
v_call: TRBV5-6
j_call: TRBJ2-7
d_call: -

cdr3_aa: CASCQGAPGNQPQHF
cdr3_nt: TGTGCCAGTTGCCAGGGGGCGCCGGGAAATCAGCCCCAGCATTTT
clone_size: -
v_call: TRBV27
j_call: TRBJ1-5
d_call: TRBD1

cdr3_aa: CASSGSRETQYF
cdr3_nt: TGTGCCAGCAGTGGATCCAGGGAGACCCAGTACTTC
clone_size: -
v_call: TRBV12-3/TRBV12-4
j_call: TRBJ2-5
d_call: -

cdr3_aa: CASSLASGGPHEQYF
cdr3_nt: TGTGCCAGCAGCTTGGCGTCGGGGGGGCCCCACGAGCAGTACTTC
clone_size: -
v_call: TRBV5-4
j_call: TRBJ2-7
d_call: TRBD2

cdr3_aa: CATSEGRVGEYEQYF
cdr3_nt: TGTGCCACCAGTGAAGGACGGGTAGGGGAATACGAGCAGTACTTC
clone_size: -
v_call: TRBV24-1
j_call: TRBJ2-7
d_call: -

cdr3_aa: CASSPHRGRDRQPQHF
cdr3_nt: TGTGCCAGCAGCCCGCACCGGGGGAGGGACCGTCAGCCCCAGCATTTT
clone_size: -
v_call: TRBV7-2
j_call: TRBJ1-5
d_call: -

cdr3_aa: CSAGTGLNTGELFF
cdr3_nt: TGCAGCGCCGGGACAGGGCTAAACACCGGGGAGCTGTTTTTT
clone_size: -
v_call: TRBV29-1
j_call: TRBJ2-2
d_call: TRBD1

cdr3_aa: CASSEPGLAGISYNEQFF
cdr3_nt: TGTGCCAGCAGTGAACCCGGACTAGCGGGGATCTCCTACAATGAGCAGTTCTTC
clone_size: -
v_call: TRBV25-1
j_call: TRBJ2-1
d_call: TRBD2

cdr3_aa: CASSEYMRTSGDWETQYF
cdr3_nt: TGTGCCAGCAGTGAATATATGAGAACTAGCGGGGACTGGGAGACCCAGTACTTC
clone_size: -
v_call: TRBV25-1
j_call: TRBJ2-5
d_call: TRBD2

cdr3_aa: CASSIAREGSPLHF
cdr3_nt: TGTGCCAGTAGTATTGCCAGGGAGGGATCACCCCTCCACTTT
clone_size: -
v_call: TRBV19
j_call: TRBJ1-6
d_call: -

cdr3_aa: CASSTRQGGAYNSPLHF
cdr3_nt: TGTGCCAGCAGTACCCGACAGGGGGGCGCCTATAATTCACCCCTCCACTTT
clone_size: -
v_call: TRBV27
j_call: TRBJ1-6
d_call: TRBD1

cdr3_aa: CASSFGRDSYEQYF
cdr3_nt: TGTGCCAGCAGTTTCGGCAGGGACTCCTACGAGCAGTACTTC
clone_size: -
v_call: TRBV27
j_call: TRBJ2-7
d_call: -

cdr3_aa: CASSDNDRGRTEAFF
cdr3_nt: TGTGCCAGCAGTGACAATGACAGGGGGCGAACTGAAGCTTTCTTT
clone_size: -
v_call: TRBV2
j_call: TRBJ1-1
d_call: TRBD1

cdr3_aa: CAARDRVETQYF
cdr3_nt: TGTGCCGCCCGAGACAGGGTGGAGACCCAGTACTTC
clone_size: -
v_call: TRBV6-5
j_call: TRBJ2-5
d_call: TRBD1

cdr3_aa: CASSTPDRDNEQFF
cdr3_nt: TGTGCCAGCAGTACCCCGGACAGAGACAATGAGCAGTTCTTC
clone_size: once
v_call: TRBV6-2/TRBV6-3
j_call: TRBJ2-1
d_call: -

cdr3_aa: CASSLASGRETQYF
cdr3_nt: TGTGCCAGCAGCTTAGCGTCGGGGAGAGAGACCCAGTACTTC
clone_size: -
v_call: TRBV7-6
j_call: TRBJ2-5
d_call: -

cdr3_aa: CASSSDRGNTEAFF
cdr3_nt: TGTGCCAGCAGTTCCGACAGGGGGAATACTGAAGCTTTCTTT
clone_size: -
v_call: TRBV7-3
j_call: TRBJ1-1
d_call: TRBD1

cdr3_aa: CASSTARGGEKLFF
cdr3_nt: TGTGCCAGCAGCACCGCGAGGGGGGGAGAAAAACTGTTTTTT
clone_size: -
v_call: TRBV28
j_call: TRBJ1-4
d_call: -

cdr3_aa: CASSQGGHDQPQHF
cdr3_nt: TGTGCCAGCAGCCAAGGGGGGCATGATCAGCCCCAGCATTTT
clone_size: -
v_call: TRBV3-1/TRBV3-2
j_call: TRBJ1-5
d_call: -

cdr3_aa: CSVRTSGTFTDTQYF
cdr3_nt: TGCAGCGTGCGGACTAGCGGGACGTTCACAGATACGCAGTATTTT
clone_size: -
v_call: TRBV29-1
j_call: TRBJ2-3
d_call: TRBD2